Following are 32 T cell receptor beta chains from one sample sequenced in a study of cytomegalovirus exposure and HLA in healthy donors. Amplification used 60 Vbeta primers and 13 Jbeta primers. Profiled with immunoSEQ multiplex PCR; TCRdb holds only in-frame clones, not every one. The table records 150,000 or so clones, roughly 82% of them present only once. Input material: PBMCs. The receptors derive from a male donor in good health and CMV-seropositive.

CDR3 nucleotide sequence: TGTGCCACTCCAAGCGGGAGTGGGGAGACCCAGTACTTC. Residues: CATPSGSGETQYF. The V gene is TRBV28, the J gene TRBJ2-5; 8 bases fit TRBD2. CDR1 and CDR2 (germline): MDHEN, SYDVKM. CDR3 length: 13 amino acids. Germline trimming cut 10 bases from V and 5 bases from J; bases unmatched to any gene: 9.

The gene calls are TRBV9 and TRBJ1-1, with D possibly matching TRBD1 (6 bases). Germline CDR1 and CDR2: SGDLS and YYNGEE. This CDR3 comprises 15 residues. Trimming left V 4 bases short and J 11 bases short, with 24 bases between. CDR3 residues: CASSPKGVTGVRAFF. The CDR3 DNA sequence: TGTGCCAGCAGCCCAAAGGGAGTGACAGGCGTTAGGGCTTTCTTT.

The chain is built from TRBV6-5 and TRBJ2-2; the D gene is possibly TRBD1 (5 bases). The ends were cut back, 1 base at V and 6 bases at J, with 15 bases in the middle. CDR3 length equals 16 residues. Germline CDR1 MNHEY, CDR2 SVGAGI. CDR3 region: CASSYWGNFKPGELFF. CDR3 DNA sequence: TGTGCCAGCAGTTACTGGGGCAATTTTAAACCCGGGGAGCTGTTTTTT.

This clone turned up a few times. The chain is built from TRBV18 and TRBJ1-1, with TRBD1 identical over 9 bases. With V trimmed by 3 bases and J by 5 bases, 4 bases remained unmatched. Germline V gene sequence: CDR1 KGHSH, CDR2 LQKENI. CDR3 size: 14 residues. The CDR3 loop is CASSPLGQGTEAFF. Written as DNA, the CDR3 is TGTGCCAGCTCACCGCTAGGACAGGGGACTGAAGCTTTCTTT.

As DNA, the CDR3 is TGTGCCAGCAGGACAGCGACTAATGAAAAACTGTTTTTT. It codes for CASRTATNEKLFF. The rearrangement uses TRBV25-1 and TRBJ1-4, with D possibly TRBD1 on 5 matching bases. CDR3 length: 13 amino acids. Germline V gene sequence: CDR1 MGHDK, CDR2 SYGVNS. With 6 bases removed from V and 2 bases from J, the gap between germline ends came to 7 bases.

This chain links TRBV27 with TRBJ2-1; TRBD2 agrees at 9 bases. Germline CDR1 reads MNHEY; CDR2 reads SMNVEV (reference sequence). The CDR3 loop spans 17 amino acids. Losses at the gene ends were 3 bases for V and 2 bases for J; bases not matched to a gene: 8. CDR3 nucleotides: TGTGCCAGCAGTTTCCGGCCAATAGCGGGAGCCTACAATGAGCAGTTCTTC. Residues: CASSFRPIAGAYNEQFF.

This sequence joins TRBV9 and TRBJ2-1; TRBD2 agrees at 8 bases. This CDR3 spans 15 amino acids. Looked up from germline, CDR1 is SGDLS and CDR2 is YYNGEE. The junction had 11 bases not matched to a gene; V was cut back by 4 bases and J by 8 bases. CDR3 amino acids: CASSTLAGPTDEQFF. The DNA for the CDR3 is TGTGCCAGCAGCACATTAGCGGGACCTACGGATGAGCAGTTCTTC.

The chain has TRBV6-5 and TRBJ2-7, with D maybe TRBD2 (5 bases). This CDR3 spans 12 amino acids. Between the trimmed V and J ends, which lost 3 bases and 4 bases, there was a span of 7 bases. CDR1 is MNHEY, CDR2 SVGAGI, per germline. This CDR3 is CASSYRGYEQYF. The CDR3 DNA is TGTGCCAGCAGTTATCGGGGTTACGAGCAGTACTTC.

The rearrangement joins TRBV5-1 to TRBJ2-5, with D tentatively TRBD1 (5 bases). Germline V gives CDR1 SGHRS, CDR2 YFSETQ. Trimming removed 0 bases from V and 5 bases from J, with 17 bases in between. The CDR3 is 16 amino acids. The DNA of the CDR3 is TGCGCCAGCAGCTTGGGAGATTTCAGGGAATGGGAGACCCAGTACTTC. It specifies CASSLGDFREWETQYF.

The gene calls are TRBV7-9 and TRBJ1-1, with 9 bases aligning to TRBD1. V trimming: 3 bases; J trimming: 5 bases; junction bases outside the gene matches: 7. CDR3 size: 15 residues. The germline V gene has CDR1 SEHNR and CDR2 FQNEAQ (reference sequence). The CDR3 spells CASSFSGQGRTEAFF. The CDR3 DNA follows: TGTGCCAGCAGCTTTTCGGGACAGGGTAGGACTGAAGCTTTCTTT.

This clone was seen more than once but under ten times. The chain joins TRBV28 to TRBJ1-2, with D maybe TRBD1 (6 bases). Trimming took 3 bases from V and 8 from J, leaving 16 bases between them. The CDR3 consists of 14 residues. Germline V gene sequence: CDR1 MDHEN, CDR2 SYDVKM. The CDR3, as DNA: TGTGCCAGCAGTTTCCAGGGGCCCCCCGCGGGCTACACCTTC. It specifies CASSFQGPPAGYTF.

The V call is TRBV6-5, the J call TRBJ1-5, with TRBD1 identical over 9 bases. The germline V gene has CDR1 MNHEY and CDR2 SVGAGI. The V gene end was trimmed by 3 bases and the J gene end by 7 bases; junction bases not matched to a gene: 4. The CDR3 spans 14 residues. The CDR3, as DNA: TGTGCCAGCAGTTATACAGGGGGCGGACAGCCCCAGCATTTT. It specifies CASSYTGGGQPQHF.

The rearrangement uses TRBV20-1 and TRBJ1-1; D is possibly TRBD1 (5 bases). The CDR3 has 11 residues. The germline gives CDR1 DFQATT, CDR2 SNEGSKA (reference sequence). CDR3 loop: CISGGESEAFF. The CDR3 DNA is TGCATATCGGGGGGGGAATCTGAAGCTTTCTTT.

This chain links TRBV19 with TRBJ2-5; 9 nucleotides agree with TRBD2. V trimming: 1 base; J trimming: 4 bases; junction bases outside the gene matches: 4. This CDR3 is 15 amino acids long. The V gene's germline CDR1 is LNHDA and CDR2 SQIVND (reference sequence). The CDR3 DNA follows: TGTGCCAGTAGTATAGCCCTGACTAGCGGAGAGACCCAGTACTTC. This encodes CASSIALTSGETQYF.

Details on this clone: One junction end disagrees with the germline gene, perhaps due to a read error. The chain combines TRBV7-9 with TRBJ2-1; weak D call: TRBD1 (7 bases). CDR1 is SEHNR, CDR2 FQNEAQ, per germline (reference sequence). The CDR3 totals 19 residues. This CDR3 is CSSNRGKGALGSSYNEQFF. CDR3 DNA: TGTTCCAGCAACCGCGGGAAGGGGGCCCTCGGTAGCTCCTACAATGAGCAGTTCTTC.

The rearrangement joins TRBV7-9 to TRBJ1-5; no clear D gene. This CDR3 region has 13 residues. Trimming left V 1 base short and J 4 bases short, with 5 bases between. Germline V gene lookup returns CDR1 SEHNR and CDR2 FQNEAQ (reference sequence). Here the CDR3 reads CASSLDHNQPQHF. DNA of the CDR3: TGTGCCAGCAGCTTAGATCATAATCAGCCCCAGCATTTT.

This clone occurred a few times. The gene calls are TRBV11-3 and TRBJ2-7; D is possibly TRBD2 (6 bases). CDR1 is SGHNT, CDR2 YENEEA, per germline. There are 17 residues in the CDR3. Trimming removed 5 bases at V and 5 bases at J, with 25 bases between. CDR3 DNA: TGTGCCAGCAGCCCCTCCGGAGGGTACCGCGACGAGCACGAGCAGTACTTC. It encodes CASSPSGGYRDEHEQYF.

V usage is TRBV28 and J usage is TRBJ2-2; D uncertain. Trimming shortened V by 5 bases and J by 10 bases, and 23 bases separated the two germline ends. CDR1 MDHEN and CDR2 SYDVKM come from the germline V gene. This CDR3 has 16 residues. The chain's CDR3 is CASSPRLRRKSAELFF. As DNA, the CDR3 is TGTGCCAGCAGTCCAAGACTCCGAAGGAAATCGGCGGAGCTGTTTTTT. The variable domain in full, with the rest retrieved from reference TRBV28 and TRBJ2-2, is DVKVTQSSRYLVKRTGEKVFLECVQDMDHENMFWYRQDPGLGLRLIYFSYDVKMKEKGDIPEGYSVSREKKERFSLILESASTNQTSMYLCASSPRLRRKSAELFFGEGSRLTVL.

This clone was detected only a few times. The chain couples TRBV28 to TRBJ2-1; tentatively, D is TRBD1 (6 bases). The CDR3 is made up of 19 amino acids. V was shortened by 1 base and J by 7 bases, with 26 bases between the two germline ends. Germline V gene sequence: CDR1 MDHEN, CDR2 SYDVKM. The CDR3 sequence: CASSLSFRLGGSPPNEQFF. CDR3 in DNA: TGTGCCAGCAGTTTATCTTTCAGATTAGGGGGTTCCCCGCCTAATGAGCAGTTCTTC.

This clone is a singleton in its sample. The chain employs TRBV10-2 and TRBJ2-2; 9 bases match TRBD2. CDR3 length: 15 residues. From germline, CDR1 is WSHSY and CDR2 SAAADI. V shed 4 bases and J 2 bases; nucleotides not matched to a gene: 2. CDR3 coding DNA: TGCGCCAGCAGTGTGACTAGCGGCAACACCGGGGAGCTGTTTTTT. Translated: CASSVTSGNTGELFF.

V is TRBV9 and J is TRBJ1-3; maybe TRBD1 (5 bases). Germline CDR1 is SGDLS and CDR2 is YYNGEE. The germline V and J ends were trimmed by 3 bases and 2 bases, with 15 bases remaining between them. The CDR3 spans 16 residues. Here the CDR3 DNA reads TGTGCCAGCAGCGCCCGACGGAGGGGCACTGGAAACACCATATATTTT. Its translation is CASSARRRGTGNTIYF.

V gene TRBV30 combines with J gene TRBJ1-5; 10 bases are a match to TRBD1. The CDR3 loop spans 15 amino acids. J lost 4 bases, V lost 2 bases, and 5 bases had no gene match. Looked up from germline, CDR1 is GTSNPN and CDR2 is SVGIG (reference sequence). The CDR3 nucleotides are TGTGCCTGGAGTTGGACAGGGGGATTGAATCAGCCCCAGCATTTT. The encoded protein is CAWSWTGGLNQPQHF.

This clone came up once. The chain employs TRBV19 and TRBJ2-7; the match to TRBD1 covers 10 bases. V lost 2 bases, J lost 6 bases, and 4 bases stayed unmatched. Per the germline V gene, CDR1 is LNHDA and CDR2 is SQIVND (reference sequence). CDR3 length: 14 amino acids. Here the CDR3 DNA reads TGTGCCAGTAGTATAAGGGACAGGGGAGCCGAGCAGTACTTC. It specifies CASSIRDRGAEQYF.

The V gene is TRBV15, the J gene TRBJ2-1; TRBD2 matches 11 bases. The V and J ends lost 0 bases and 7 bases, in that order; junction bases with no gene match: 26. The CDR3 length is 23 residues. Germline CDR1 LNHNV, CDR2 YYDKDF (reference sequence). The CDR3 sequence: CATSRDPSVTSGSAGYLGNEQFF. The CDR3 DNA is TGTGCCACCAGCAGAGATCCTTCCGTAACTAGCGGGAGCGCTGGCTATCTTGGGAATGAGCAGTTCTTC.

The rearrangement links TRBV7-8 to TRBJ1-4; 9 positions match TRBD1. Losses at the gene ends were 9 bases for V and 7 bases for J; bases not matched to a gene: 15. CDR3 length: 16 residues. Germline V gene sequence: CDR1 SGHVS, CDR2 FQNEAQ. The DNA of the CDR3 is TGTGCCAGTAAAGGACAGGGGTCCCTCATTGGTGAAAAACTGTTTTTT. It translates to CASKGQGSLIGEKLFF.

The chain combines TRBV6-1 with TRBJ1-4, with D perhaps matching TRBD1 (6 bases). This CDR3 comprises 17 residues. With 2 bases removed from V and 7 bases from J, the gap between germline ends came to 20 bases. CDR1 is MNHNS, CDR2 SASEGT, per germline. The CDR3 is CASSEKAGAYPGEKLFF. The DNA of the CDR3 is TGTGCCAGCAGTGAAAAGGCAGGGGCTTACCCGGGTGAAAAACTGTTTTTT.

The chain joins TRBV9 to TRBJ1-2; D not resolved. Per germline, CDR1 SGDLS and CDR2 YYNGEE. The CDR3 runs to 15 residues. The V gene lost 2 bases and the J gene lost 3 bases, with 14 bases spanning the gap. CDR3 sequence (DNA): TGTGCCAGCAGCGTGGGCATCTTTAAAGACTATGGCTACACCTTC. Its translation: CASSVGIFKDYGYTF.

The gene calls are TRBV5-4 and TRBJ1-1; D is perhaps TRBD1 (5 bases). The germline V gene encodes CDR1 SGHNT and CDR2 YYREEE (reference sequence). The V and J ends lost 4 bases and 1 base respectively, with 14 bases between them. The CDR3 length is 15 residues. This CDR3 is CASSLYTGSNTEAFF. In DNA form, the CDR3 reads TGTGCCAGCAGCCTTTACACAGGATCGAACACTGAAGCTTTCTTT.

The J gene is TRBJ2-7, the V gene TRBV11-2; 7 nucleotides match TRBD1. The CDR3 covers 14 residues. Looked up from germline, CDR1 is SGHAT and CDR2 is FQNNGV. V was clipped by 5 bases and J by 6 bases; unmatched bases: 10. The CDR3 region has the DNA TGTGCCAGCAGCCTACAGGGGCAACTAGGCGAGCAGTACTTC. This codes for CASSLQGQLGEQYF.

This rearrangement joins TRBV27 to TRBJ2-7, with 9 bases aligning to TRBD2. The CDR3 is 14 residues long. Germline trimming cut 6 bases from V and 4 bases from J; bases unmatched to any gene: 7. Per the germline V gene, CDR1 is MNHEY and CDR2 is SMNVEV (reference sequence). The CDR3 DNA follows: TGTGCCAGCAGCCAAGCTAGCGGGGCGTACGAGCAGTACTTC. Its translation: CASSQASGAYEQYF.

In this sample, this clone turned up a few times. V usage is TRBV12-2 and J usage is TRBJ1-4; the table's D call, TRBD1, has no DNA check behind it. TRBV12-2 is noted as a pseudogene. This CDR3 is 17 amino acids long. CDR3 in amino acids: CASRLATGGAANEKLFF. In DNA form, the CDR3 reads TGTGCAAGTCGCTTAGCGACAGGGGGGGCAGCTAATGAAAAACTGTTTTTT.

The genes are TRBV5-5 and TRBJ1-1; TRBD1 agrees at 7 bases. Trimming took 0 bases from V and 10 from J; bases not matched to a gene: 6. Germline V gene lookup returns CDR1 SGHKS and CDR2 YYEKEE (reference sequence). The CDR3 length is 13 residues. This chain's CDR3 is CASSLGPRQGAFF. For the CDR3, the DNA is TGTGCCAGCAGCTTGGGACCCCGACAGGGAGCTTTCTTT.